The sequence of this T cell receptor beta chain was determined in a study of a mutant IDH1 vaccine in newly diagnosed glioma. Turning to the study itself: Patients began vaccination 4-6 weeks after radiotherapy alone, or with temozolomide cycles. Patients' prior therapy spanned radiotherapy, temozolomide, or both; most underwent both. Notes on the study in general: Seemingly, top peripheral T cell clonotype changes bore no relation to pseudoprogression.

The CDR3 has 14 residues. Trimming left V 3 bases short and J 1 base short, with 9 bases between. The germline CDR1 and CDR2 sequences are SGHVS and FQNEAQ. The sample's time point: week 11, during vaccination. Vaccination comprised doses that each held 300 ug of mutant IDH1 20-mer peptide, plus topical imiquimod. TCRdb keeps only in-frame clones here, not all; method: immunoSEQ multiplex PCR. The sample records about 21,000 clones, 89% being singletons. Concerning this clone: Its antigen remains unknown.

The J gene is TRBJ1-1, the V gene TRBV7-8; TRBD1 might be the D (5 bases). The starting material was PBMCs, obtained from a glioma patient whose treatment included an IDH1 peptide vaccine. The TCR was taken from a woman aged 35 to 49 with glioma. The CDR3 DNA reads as TGTGCCAGCAGCTTGACGACAGCGAACACTGAAGCTTTCTTT. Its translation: CASSLTTANTEAFF. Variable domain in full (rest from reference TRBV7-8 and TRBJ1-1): GAGVSQSPRYKVAKRGQDVALRCDPISGHVSLFWYQQALGQGPEFLTYFQNEAQLDKSGLPSDRFFAERPEGSVSTLKIQRTQQEDSAVYLCASSLTTANTEAFFGQGTRLTVV.